This T cell receptor (beta chain) was documented in a study of human T cells and chemical hapten exposure (dated by TCRdb to the early 2020s). About the full investigation: For sensitization, 2% DPC in acetone was applied to a 2 cm by 2 cm area of upper inner arm skin. Weekly therapeutic DPC doses were additionally applied to the scalp of patients throughout the roughly 24-week study period. Patch testing was done on the upper back using Finn chambers containing 0.01% DPC, and results were scored after 6 days according to International Contact Dermatitis Research Group standards. Alopecia areata with under or over 50% scalp involvement, alopecia totalis and alopecia universalis were represented in the patient cohort, which was mostly female. Libraries were pooled for sequencing, and variation in per-sample TCR yields was attributed mainly to small differences in library volumes within the pool. Peripheral blood TCR repertoire changes were tracked in vivo in alopecia patients during primary and secondary sensitization to the hapten diphenylcyclopropenone (DPC). Blood was sampled from patients pre-sensitization (week 0) and at 2, 6 and about 24 weeks after DPC sensitization. Around 30 alopecia patients provided blood for TCR sequencing at one to four time points (pre-sensitization, 2, 6 and 24 weeks).

The meaning of the sample's time point label: patch test 2, 6 weeks after DPC sensitization. The treatment or condition label for this specimen denotes: therapeutic diphenylcyclopropenone sensitization with weekly scalp DPC. At every patch-test visit, the blood draw took place before the patch test was put on. Patients were considered eligible if aged 18 to 70, diagnosed with alopecia and deemed suitable for DPC therapy, and patients were excluded if pregnant. Unfractionated whole blood was collected in Tempus Blood RNA tubes, and total RNA was extracted from that blood. Taken from the germline V gene, the CDR1 and CDR2 loops are LGHNA and YNFKEQ. From V the trimming removes 2 bases and from J it removes 3 bases, while the gene matches leave 3 bases of the junction unaccounted for. Including cysteine and phenylalanine, the CDR3 has 15 amino acids. Here the CDR3 DNA is all that survives: 45 bases in frame from base 1.

Summary of the overall study and its limitations: After repeated subsampling, the strength of the expansion versus patch-test correlation and the threshold at which it became significant changed. Because every patient had alopecia, a presumed autoimmune disease, the patients' immune response might differ from that of healthy individuals. Patch test score was positively correlated with the number of PT1 expanded TCRs, with significance at thresholds 8, 16 and 32 but not at 4. Expanded TCRs formed significantly more large CDR3 similarity clusters than pre-sensitization or healthy control sets, consistent with antigen-driven responses. DPC sensitization did not change how many TCRs were above 1 in 1000 frequency, and no evidence was found of alterations in global repertoire structure.

This clonotype was recorded at least ten times. Its recognized antigen is unknown. Base-call qualities are not available, and no considerably larger clone is one nucleotide away. Library method: RACE. Instrument used: NextSeq 500. Library preparation attached unique molecular identifiers to individual cDNA molecules for quantitative, reproducible TCR counting. Both TCR alpha and TCR beta chains were sequenced from each blood RNA sample. Per the authors' processing: The median number of TCRs per sample was roughly 98,000, ranging from roughly 23,224 to 690,600. The Decombinator software suite was used to annotate V, J and CDR3 in the TCR reads. For PS versus PT1 abundance plots, all samples were subsampled to the same number of TCRs (28,000). TCRs were defined as expanded if absent before sensitization and observed at least eight times at the 2-week time point. In TCRdb, the public reads were trimmed at Q25 with fastp and aligned with MiXCR, with productive beta chains retained. Each CDR3 protein appears once, grouped with its most common genes and DNA. The V and J calls here are based on TCRdb, not the publication. The sample data list under 85,000 distinct CDR3 sequences, and 9% to 12% of these were observed just once. The ten most abundant clones make up around 6.8% of the sample.

Rearrangement joined TRBV4-2 to TRBJ2-4; 8 bases in between match TRBD1. Sequencing used whole blood, obtained in connection with sensitization to the hapten diphenylcyclopropenone (DPC). This clonotype was sampled from a woman between 50 and 59 years old with alopecia areata. Some clones in this sample may be carry-over from other donors' samples. CDR3 sequence: CASSQQGASKNIQYF. The sequenced DNA is TGTGCCAGCAGCCAACAGGGGGCGAGCAAAAACATTCAGTACTTC.